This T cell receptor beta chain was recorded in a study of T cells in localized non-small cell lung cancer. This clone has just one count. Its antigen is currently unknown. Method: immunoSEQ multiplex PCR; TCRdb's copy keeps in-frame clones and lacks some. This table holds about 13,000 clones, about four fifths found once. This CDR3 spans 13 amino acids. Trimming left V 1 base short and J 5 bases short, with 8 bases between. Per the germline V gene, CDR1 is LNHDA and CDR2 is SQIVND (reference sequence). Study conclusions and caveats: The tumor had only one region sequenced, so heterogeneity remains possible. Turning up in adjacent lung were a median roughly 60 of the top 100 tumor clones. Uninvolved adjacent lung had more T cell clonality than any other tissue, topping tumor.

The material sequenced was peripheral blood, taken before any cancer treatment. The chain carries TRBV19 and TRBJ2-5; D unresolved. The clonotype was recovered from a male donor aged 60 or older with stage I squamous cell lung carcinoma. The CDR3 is CASSIVLWETQYF. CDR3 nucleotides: TGTGCCAGTAGTATAGTTTTATGGGAGACCCAGTACTTC.